These T cell receptor beta chains were read from a single sample in a study of CD8+ T cells in alopecia areata. Repertoires were generated with immunoSEQ multiplex PCR, while TCRdb's copy carries only in-frame clones and drops some. Among about 190,000 clones, roughly 64% were seen once, and the ten largest hold 10% to 15%. The specimen comprised CD8+ T cells sorted from blood, sampled at week 24, from a patient treated with tofacitinib. These receptors all come from a human donor with alopecia areata. Both conserved end residues are part of each CDR3. D genes are given only for firm matches. Clone size appears in some rows only: once, few, many, or a class for an expanded clone.

v_call,d_call,cdr3_length,clone_size,j_call,cdr3_aa,cdr3_nt
TRBV23-1,.,15,.,TRBJ1-3,CASSRSGIGGNTIYF,TGCGCCAGCAGTCGTTCGGGGATTGGTGGAAACACCATATATTTT
TRBV29-1,TRBD1,13,few,TRBJ1-2,CSVQAGQNYGYTF,TGCAGCGTTCAGGCGGGACAGAACTATGGCTACACCTTC
TRBV30,.,13,.,TRBJ1-6,CAWRQLNNSPLHF,TGTGCCTGGAGACAGCTAAATAATTCACCCCTCCACTTT
TRBV5-6,.,11,.,TRBJ2-2,CASSFYGELFF,TGTGCCAGCAGCTTTTATGGGGAGCTGTTTTTT
TRBV7-9,.,16,.,TRBJ2-7,CASSRWQGGRPYEQYF,TGTGCCAGCAGCCGCTGGCAGGGAGGCCGACCCTACGAGCAGTACTTC
TRBV4-1,TRBD2,17,.,TRBJ2-1,CASSQGLAGGLHNEQFF,TGCGCCAGCAGCCAGGGACTAGCGGGGGGGCTACACAATGAGCAGTTCTTC
TRBV4-1,.,12,.,TRBJ2-7,CASSQSDYEQYF,TGCGCCAGCAGCCAATCTGACTACGAGCAGTACTTC
TRBV29-1,.,14,.,TRBJ1-1,CSVVGPLKGTEAFF,TGCAGCGTTGTGGGGCCCCTTAAGGGCACTGAAGCTTTCTTT
TRBV4-2,.,17,.,TRBJ2-1,CASSQVTRTGPYNEQFF,TGTGCCAGCAGCCAAGTCACGAGAACCGGACCCTACAATGAGCAGTTCTTC
TRBV10-3,.,13,medium-sized,TRBJ2-5,CAISELPQETQYF,TGTGCCATCAGTGAATTGCCCCAAGAGACCCAGTACTTC
TRBV27,.,14,.,TRBJ1-2,CASSLRPEGYGYTF,TGTGCCAGCAGTTTGAGACCAGAGGGCTATGGCTACACCTTC
TRBV27,TRBD2,15,.,TRBJ2-7,CASSTTSGGDYEQYF,TGTGCCAGCAGTACAACTAGCGGGGGCGACTACGAGCAGTACTTC
TRBV9,.,15,.,TRBJ2-6,CASSVEGGGANVLTF,TGTGCCAGCAGCGTTGAGGGCGGAGGGGCCAACGTCCTGACTTTC
TRBV25-1,TRBD2,15,.,TRBJ2-5,CATKILAGGQETQYF,TGTGCCACAAAAATACTAGCGGGGGGACAAGAGACCCAGTACTTC
TRBV27,.,18,.,TRBJ1-1,CASSSTKRGKFKDTEAFF,TGTGCCAGCAGCTCAACGAAAAGGGGGAAGTTTAAGGACACTGAAGCTTTCTTT
TRBV6-4,TRBD1,14,.,TRBJ2-6,CASRQGAGANVLTF,TGTGCCAGCAGGCAGGGGGCTGGGGCCAACGTCCTGACTTTC
TRBV13,.,15,few,TRBJ2-1,CASSPPGTRHNEQFF,TGTGCCAGCAGCCCTCCCGGCACCCGCCACAATGAGCAGTTCTTC
TRBV19,.,13,.,TRBJ1-2,CASTPGRIYGYTF,TGTGCCAGTACCCCGGGACGGATCTATGGCTACACCTTC
TRBV9,.,14,once,TRBJ1-1,CASSIGGLNTEAFF,TGTGCCAGCAGCATTGGAGGGCTGAACACTGAAGCTTTCTTT
TRBV14,.,14,.,TRBJ2-1,CASSQIGRVNEQFF,TGTGCCAGCAGCCAAATTGGCAGGGTCAATGAGCAGTTCTTC
TRBV2,TRBD2,13,.,TRBJ2-1,CASRGGSYNEQFF,TGTGCCAGCCGGGGGGGCTCCTACAATGAGCAGTTCTTC
TRBV7-9,.,16,few,TRBJ2-5,CASSLLSGPIQETQYF,TGTGCCAGCAGCTTATTGTCTGGACCGATCCAAGAGACCCAGTACTTC
TRBV2,.,14,.,TRBJ1-1,CASRRGRGNTEAFF,TGTGCCAGCAGACGAGGACGGGGGAACACTGAAGCTTTCTTT
TRBV30,.,12,.,TRBJ2-1,CAWNNQGFGQFF,TGTGCCTGGAATAATCAGGGATTTGGGCAGTTCTTC
TRBV27,TRBD1,14,once,TRBJ1-5,CASMDRGYNQPQHF,TGTGCCAGCATGGACAGGGGGTACAATCAGCCCCAGCATTTT
TRBV11-2,.,14,.,TRBJ2-7,CASSLGGLAYEQYF,TGTGCCAGCAGCTTAGGTGGGTTAGCCTACGAGCAGTACTTC
TRBV10-2,TRBD2,16,.,TRBJ2-7,CASSGSVLAGPYEQYF,TGCGCCAGCAGTGGGTCTGTACTAGCGGGGCCTTACGAGCAGTACTTC
TRBV4-2,TRBD1,15,few,TRBJ2-7,CASSPGQARQYEQYF,TGTGCCAGCAGCCCGGGACAGGCACGACAATACGAGCAGTACTTC
TRBV29-1,.,11,few,TRBJ1-2,CSAATAVGYTF,TGCAGCGCCGCGACCGCCGTCGGCTACACCTTC
TRBV18,TRBD1,16,.,TRBJ1-2,CASSPSRDRVVDGYTF,TGTGCCAGCTCACCATCCAGGGACAGGGTCGTCGATGGCTACACCTTC
TRBV5-6,.,11,.,TRBJ2-1,CASSLYNEQFF,TGTGCCAGCAGCTTATACAATGAGCAGTTCTTC
TRBV7-9,.,13,few,TRBJ2-7,CASSLVWRGEQYF,TGTGCCAGCAGCTTAGTCTGGCGCGGCGAGCAGTACTTC
TRBV9,TRBD2,15,.,TRBJ2-5,CASSEGRGYQETQYF,TGTGCCAGCAGCGAAGGGCGGGGGTACCAAGAGACCCAGTACTTC
TRBV6-5,.,15,.,TRBJ2-2,CASSHFRVGTGELFF,TGTGCCAGCAGCCATTTCCGTGTGGGGACCGGGGAGCTGTTTTTT
TRBV27,TRBD1,14,few,TRBJ1-2,CASSRTGGHYGYTF,TGTGCCAGCAGTCGAACAGGGGGTCACTATGGCTACACCTTC
TRBV5-1,.,13,.,TRBJ2-5,CASSLGRVETQYF,TGCGCCAGCAGCTTGGGGAGGGTGGAGACCCAGTACTTC
TRBV29-1,TRBD2,13,.,TRBJ2-1,CSVPTTSGNEQFF,TGCAGCGTTCCTACGACTAGCGGGAATGAGCAGTTCTTC
TRBV29-1,TRBD1,14,few,TRBJ1-4,CSVQLRGDNEKLFF,TGCAGCGTGCAACTCAGGGGGGATAATGAAAAACTGTTTTTT
TRBV5-1,.,15,few,TRBJ2-5,CASSLVTRSPETQYF,TGCGCCAGCAGCTTGGTTACCCGGTCCCCAGAGACCCAGTACTTC
TRBV4-2,.,16,once,TRBJ2-1,CASSSREGEGGNEQFF,TGTGCCAGCAGCTCCCGCGAGGGTGAAGGGGGGAATGAGCAGTTCTTC
TRBV5-6,.,12,.,TRBJ1-5,CASSLGQQPQHF,TGTGCCAGCAGCCTAGGACAGCAGCCCCAGCATTTT
TRBV13,TRBD2,13,.,TRBJ2-1,CASRGTRPHEQFF,TGTGCCAGCAGAGGGACTAGACCCCATGAGCAGTTCTTC
TRBV7-8,.,16,.,TRBJ2-7,CASSLAWAGANYEQYF,TGTGCCAGCAGCTTAGCTTGGGCAGGGGCAAACTACGAGCAGTACTTC
TRBV2,.,14,once,TRBJ1-1,CASSEASPATEAFF,TGTGCCAGCAGTGAGGCCAGTCCTGCTACTGAAGCTTTCTTT
TRBV27,TRBD2,16,.,TRBJ2-4,CASSSPGLASKNIQYF,TGTGCCAGCAGTTCCCCGGGACTAGCGTCCAAAAACATTCAGTACTTC
TRBV10-3,.,15,.,TRBJ2-2,CAISEPRGNTGELFF,TGTGCCATCAGTGAGCCGAGGGGGAACACCGGGGAGCTGTTTTTT
TRBV4-2,.,16,few,TRBJ1-5,CASSPAGGEGYQPQHF,TGTGCCAGCAGCCCAGCGGGCGGGGAAGGGTATCAGCCCCAGCATTTT
TRBV30,.,13,.,TRBJ2-3,CAWEQGHPDTQYF,TGTGCCTGGGAACAGGGTCACCCAGATACGCAGTATTTT
TRBV4-1,TRBD1,16,many,TRBJ1-5,CASSQADRVGSQPQHF,TGCGCCAGCAGCCAAGCAGACAGGGTTGGTAGTCAGCCCCAGCATTTT
TRBV27,.,14,once,TRBJ2-5,CASSPGPSPGTQYF,TGTGCCAGCAGTCCCGGGCCATCCCCCGGGACCCAGTACTTC
TRBV4-1,.,17,.,TRBJ2-1,CASSQDDQEPLGNEQFF,TGCGCCAGCAGCCAAGATGATCAAGAACCCTTAGGCAATGAGCAGTTCTTC
TRBV15,.,11,.,TRBJ1-1,CASQGRTEAFF,TGTGCCAGCCAGGGTAGGACTGAAGCTTTCTTT